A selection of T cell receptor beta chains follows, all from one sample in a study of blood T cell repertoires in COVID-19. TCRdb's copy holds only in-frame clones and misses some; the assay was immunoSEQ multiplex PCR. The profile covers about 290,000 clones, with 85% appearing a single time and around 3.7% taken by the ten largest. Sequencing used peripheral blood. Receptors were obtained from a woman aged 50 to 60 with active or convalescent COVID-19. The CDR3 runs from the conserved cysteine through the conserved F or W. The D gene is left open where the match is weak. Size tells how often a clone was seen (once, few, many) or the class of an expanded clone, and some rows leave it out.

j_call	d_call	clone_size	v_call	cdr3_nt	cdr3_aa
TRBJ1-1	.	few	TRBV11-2	TGTGCCAGCAGCTTAGCTCGGGACATATTCCCTGAAGCTTTCTTT	CASSLARDIFPEAFF
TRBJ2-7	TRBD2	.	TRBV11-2	TGTGCCAGCAGCTTAGTTCGCGGGAGGGCCAACGAGCAGTACTTC	CASSLVRGRANEQYF
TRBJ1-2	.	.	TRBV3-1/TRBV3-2	TGTGCCAGCAGCCAAGATATGCGGGTTGGTGGCTACACCTTC	CASSQDMRVGGYTF
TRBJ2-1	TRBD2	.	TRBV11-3	TGTGCCAGCAGCTTAGGGGGGACTAGTTACTCCTACAATGAGCAGTTCTTC	CASSLGGTSYSYNEQFF
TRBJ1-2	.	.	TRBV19	TGTGCCAGTAGTGCGGGGCCAGATGGCTACACCTTC	CASSAGPDGYTF
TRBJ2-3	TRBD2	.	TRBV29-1	TGCAGCGTTTTAGGCCTAGCGGCTAGCACAGATACGCAGTATTTT	CSVLGLAASTDTQYF
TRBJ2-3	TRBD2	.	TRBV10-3	TGTGCCATCAGACCCACTAGCGCTCAATTCGAAGATACGCAGTATTTT	CAIRPTSAQFEDTQYF
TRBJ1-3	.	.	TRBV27	TGTGCCAGCAGACCTTTGGGGGCCGCTGGAAACACCATATATTTT	CASRPLGAAGNTIYF
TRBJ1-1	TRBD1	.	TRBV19	TGTGCCAGTATCCCGACAGGGTCATGGGACACTGAAGCTTTCTTT	CASIPTGSWDTEAFF
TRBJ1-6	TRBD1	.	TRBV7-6	TGTGCCAGCAGCTTAGAAGCCGGGACAGCGGATTCACCCCTCCACTTT	CASSLEAGTADSPLHF
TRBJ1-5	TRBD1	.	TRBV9	TGTGCCAGCAGCGCCCGGGACAGCTCCAATCAGCCCCAGCATTTT	CASSARDSSNQPQHF
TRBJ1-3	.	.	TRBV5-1	TGCGCCAGCAGCTTGGCAGGGCCGATACGTGGAAACACCATATATTTT	CASSLAGPIRGNTIYF
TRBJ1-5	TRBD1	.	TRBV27	TGTGCCAGCAGTTCGGACAGGGTAGGGAATGGAAATCAGCCCCAGCATTTT	CASSSDRVGNGNQPQHF
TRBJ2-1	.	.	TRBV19	TGTGCCAGTAGCATCCGGGACTACAATGAGCAGTTCTTC	CASSIRDYNEQFF
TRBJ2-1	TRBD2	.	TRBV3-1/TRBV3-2	TGTGCCAGCAGCCAAAGGACTAGATCATACAATGAGCAGTTCTTC	CASSQRTRSYNEQFF
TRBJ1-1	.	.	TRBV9	TGTGCCAGCAGCGTAGACACAGGGCACGCTGAAGCTTTCTTT	CASSVDTGHAEAFF
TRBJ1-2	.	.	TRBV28	TGTGCCAGCAGGGAGGGACCCCGGGCGTATGGCTACACCTTC	CASREGPRAYGYTF
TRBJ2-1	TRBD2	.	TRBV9	TGTGCCAGCAGCGCCGAAGCGGGAGCTTACAATGAGCAGTTCTTC	CASSAEAGAYNEQFF
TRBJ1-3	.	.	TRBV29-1	TGCAGCGGTGTTGTGGCAGGGTTGGGAAACACCATATATTTT	CSGVVAGLGNTIYF
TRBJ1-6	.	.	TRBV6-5	TGTGCCAGCAAGGAGGACCCCCTTTCACCCCTCCACTTT	CASKEDPLSPLHF
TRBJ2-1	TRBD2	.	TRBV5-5	TGTGCCAGCAGCTTGGCCTTTAGCGGGAGGGGTTATGAGCAGTTCTTC	CASSLAFSGRGYEQFF
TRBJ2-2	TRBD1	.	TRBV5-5	TGTGCCAGCAGCTTTGGAGCGGGACAGGGTGGGACCGGGGAGCTGTTTTTT	CASSFGAGQGGTGELFF
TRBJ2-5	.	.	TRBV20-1	TGCAGTGCTAACCCCGGGGAGACCCAGTACTTC	CSANPGETQYF
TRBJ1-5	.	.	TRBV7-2	TGTGCCAGCAGCCCCGGGTCTCAGCCCCAGCATTTT	CASSPGSQPQHF
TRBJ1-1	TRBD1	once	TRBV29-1	TGCAGCGTTGGGGCGGACAGGGTCGGCACTGAAGCTTTCTTT	CSVGADRVGTEAFF
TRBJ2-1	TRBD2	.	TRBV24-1	TGTGCCACCCGGGGAAGCGGGAGTACGGCTGAGCAGTTCTTC	CATRGSGSTAEQFF
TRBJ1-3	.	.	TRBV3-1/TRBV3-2	TGTGCCAGCAGCCAAGATCGCCCGAGCTCTGGAAACACCATATATTTT	CASSQDRPSSGNTIYF
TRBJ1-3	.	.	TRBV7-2	TGTGCCAGCAGCTTAGCGTCAGGGGCTGGAAACACCATATATTTT	CASSLASGAGNTIYF
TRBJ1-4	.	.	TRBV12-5	TGTGCTAGTGGTTTGGTACGAGACACTTCTAATGAAAAACTGTTTTTT	CASGLVRDTSNEKLFF
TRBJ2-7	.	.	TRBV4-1	TGCGCCAGCAGCCAGACGGCGCCGGGTGTTTACGAGCAGTACTTC	CASSQTAPGVYEQYF
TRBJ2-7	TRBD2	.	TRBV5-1	TGCGCCAGCAGCTTGGGCGGGGGTAGGTACGAGCAGTACTTC	CASSLGGGRYEQYF
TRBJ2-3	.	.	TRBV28	TGTGCCAGCAGTTCCCTCCCAGATACGCAGTATTTT	CASSSLPDTQYF
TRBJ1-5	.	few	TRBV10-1	TGCGCCAGCATCAACCCCCCGGGTGAGCCCCAGCATTTT	CASINPPGEPQHF
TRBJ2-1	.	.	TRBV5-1	TGCGCCAGCAGCTTGGACAGGGTCAATGAGCAGTTCTTC	CASSLDRVNEQFF
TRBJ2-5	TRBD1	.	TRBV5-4	TGTGCCAGCAGCTTGTCTCTAGCAGGGGGAGAGACCCAGTACTTC	CASSLSLAGGETQYF
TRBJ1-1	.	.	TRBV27	TGTGCCAGCAGTTTATCGACGACAGGCCGCACTGAAGCTTTCTTT	CASSLSTTGRTEAFF
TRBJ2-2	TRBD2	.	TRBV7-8	TGTGCCAGCAGCTTAAGGCTAGCGGGAGTGCCCGGGGAGCTGTTTTTT	CASSLRLAGVPGELFF
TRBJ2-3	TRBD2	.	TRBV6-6	TGTGCCAGCAGAACAGGACTAGCCACAGATACGCAGTATTTT	CASRTGLATDTQYF
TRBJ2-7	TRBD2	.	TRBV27	TGTGCCAGCAGTCCCGGACTAGCGGGAATAGAGGAGCAGTACTTC	CASSPGLAGIEEQYF
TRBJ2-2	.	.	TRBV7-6	TGTGCCAGCAGCCACCCGACTAGTGGGGAGCTGTTTTTT	CASSHPTSGELFF
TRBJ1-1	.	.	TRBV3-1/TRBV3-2	TGTGCCAGCAGCCCCTGGGAGCTCCCGAACACTGAAGCTTTCTTT	CASSPWELPNTEAFF
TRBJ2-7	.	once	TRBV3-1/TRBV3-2	TGTGCCAGCAGCCGCCTATATTACGAGCAGTACTTC	CASSRLYYEQYF
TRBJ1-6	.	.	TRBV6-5	TGTGCCAGCAGTCGGGTTGTAGATTCACCCCTCCACTTT	CASSRVVDSPLHF
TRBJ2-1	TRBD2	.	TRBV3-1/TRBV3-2	TGTGCCAGCAGCCTCTTCGGGGGCGGGAGGACCTACAATGAGCAGTTCTTC	CASSLFGGGRTYNEQFF
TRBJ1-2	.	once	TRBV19	TGTGCCAGTAGTGGCCCCTGGGGCTACACCTTC	CASSGPWGYTF
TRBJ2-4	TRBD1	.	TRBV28	TGTGCCAGCAGCCAAACCGGGACAGAGATCAACATTCAGTACTTC	CASSQTGTEINIQYF
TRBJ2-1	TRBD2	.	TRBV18	TGTGCCAGCTCACCATTTAGCGGGAGGGCCCCATACAATGAGCAGTTCTTC	CASSPFSGRAPYNEQFF
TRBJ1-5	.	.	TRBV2	TGTGCCAGCAGATCGTACAGGGAGCATCAGCCCCAGCATTTT	CASRSYREHQPQHF
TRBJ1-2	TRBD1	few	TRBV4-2	TGTGCCAGCAGTCGCCAAGGGACAGACGGCGGGAACTATGGCTACACCTTC	CASSRQGTDGGNYGYTF
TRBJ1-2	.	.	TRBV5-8	TGTGCCAGCAGCTTGGAACGGGACTATGGCTACACCTTC	CASSLERDYGYTF
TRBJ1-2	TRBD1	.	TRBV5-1	TGCGCCAGCAGCTCACCGTCGACAGGGCTAAGCTATGGCTACACCTTC	CASSSPSTGLSYGYTF